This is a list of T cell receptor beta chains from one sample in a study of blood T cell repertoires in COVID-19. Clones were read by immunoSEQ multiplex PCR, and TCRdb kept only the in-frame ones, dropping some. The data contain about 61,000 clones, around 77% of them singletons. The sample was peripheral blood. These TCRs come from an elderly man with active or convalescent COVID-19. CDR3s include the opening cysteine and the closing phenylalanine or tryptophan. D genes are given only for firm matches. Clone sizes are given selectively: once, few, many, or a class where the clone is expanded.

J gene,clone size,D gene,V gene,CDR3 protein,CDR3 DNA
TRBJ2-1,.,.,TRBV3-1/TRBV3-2,CASSPSNPPQQFF,TGTGCCAGCAGCCCATCTAACCCCCCTCAGCAGTTCTTC
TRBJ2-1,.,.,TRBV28,CASSLVTGQIYNEQFF,TGTGCCAGCAGTTTAGTTACCGGACAGATATACAATGAGCAGTTCTTC
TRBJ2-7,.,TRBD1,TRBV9,CASSLTGDPSEQYF,TGTGCCAGCAGCTTGACAGGGGACCCCTCCGAGCAGTACTTC
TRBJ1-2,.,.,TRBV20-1,CSASDANYGYTF,TGCAGTGCTAGTGACGCTAACTATGGCTACACCTTC
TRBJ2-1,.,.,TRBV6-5,CASKLSPDNEQFF,TGTGCCAGCAAGCTCTCACCGGACAATGAGCAGTTCTTC
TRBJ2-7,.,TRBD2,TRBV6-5,CASSYSLAGAGEQYF,TGTGCCAGCAGTTACTCTCTAGCGGGAGCAGGTGAGCAGTACTTC
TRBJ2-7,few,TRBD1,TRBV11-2,CASSPGQGFYEQYF,TGTGCCAGCAGCCCGGGACAGGGGTTCTACGAGCAGTACTTC
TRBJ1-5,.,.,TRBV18,CASSPNQSGNQPQHF,TGTGCCAGCTCACCAAATCAATCGGGCAATCAGCCCCAGCATTTT
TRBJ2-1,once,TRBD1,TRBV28,CASSFTTGGLNEQFF,TGTGCCAGCAGTTTCACGACAGGGGGCTTGAATGAGCAGTTCTTC
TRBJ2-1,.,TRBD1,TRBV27,CASSSGTDYNEQFF,TGTGCCAGCAGTTCCGGGACAGACTACAATGAGCAGTTCTTC
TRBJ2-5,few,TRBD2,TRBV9,CASSVGLAGGQYF,TGTGCCAGCAGCGTAGGTCTAGCGGGGGGCCAGTACTTC
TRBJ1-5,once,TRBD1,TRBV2,CASSATGNQPQHF,TGTGCCAGCAGTGCGACAGGGAATCAGCCCCAGCATTTT
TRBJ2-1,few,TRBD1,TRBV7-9,CALVTGDYNEQFF,TGTGCCCTGGTGACAGGGGACTACAATGAGCAGTTCTTC
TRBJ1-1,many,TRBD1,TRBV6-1,CASSEQGVDTEAFF,TGTGCCAGCAGTGAACAGGGGGTGGACACTGAAGCTTTCTTT
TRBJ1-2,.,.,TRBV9,CASSVHSTALANYGYTF,TGTGCCAGCAGCGTTCACTCGACAGCTTTAGCTAACTATGGCTACACCTTC
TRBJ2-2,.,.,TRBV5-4,CASSLAGGPSPGELFF,TGTGCCAGCAGCTTGGCCGGGGGACCCTCTCCCGGGGAGCTGTTTTTT
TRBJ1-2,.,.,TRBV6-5,CASSYAFGQEYGYTF,TGTGCCAGCAGTTACGCCTTTGGTCAGGAATATGGCTACACCTTC
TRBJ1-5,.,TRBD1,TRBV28,CASSLTTGAGNQPQHF,TGTGCCAGCAGTTTAACCACAGGGGCGGGAAATCAGCCCCAGCATTTT
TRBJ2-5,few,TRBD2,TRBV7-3,CASIGLAGRIPETQYF,TGTGCCAGCATAGGACTAGCGGGGAGAATCCCAGAGACCCAGTACTTC
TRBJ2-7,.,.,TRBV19,CASSRDGVEQYF,TGTGCCAGTAGTAGAGACGGAGTGGAGCAGTACTTC
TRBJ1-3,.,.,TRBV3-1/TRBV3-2,CASSFDRGNTIYF,TGTGCCAGCAGCTTCGACAGAGGAAACACCATATATTTT
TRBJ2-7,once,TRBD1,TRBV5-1,CASSPGQGAASYEQYF,TGCGCCAGCAGCCCGGGACAGGGGGCTGCCTCCTACGAGCAGTACTTC
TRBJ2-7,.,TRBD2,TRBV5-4,CASTWTNGGNEQYF,TGTGCCAGCACCTGGACCAACGGGGGGAACGAGCAGTACTTC
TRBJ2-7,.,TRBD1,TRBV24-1,CATPGQGILVYEQYF,TGTGCCACGCCGGGACAGGGCATTCTTGTCTACGAGCAGTACTTC
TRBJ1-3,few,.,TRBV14,CASSQLRSAGNTIYF,TGTGCCAGCAGCCAATTACGGTCCGCTGGAAACACCATATATTTT
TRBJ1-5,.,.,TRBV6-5,CASSWSGDSNQPQHF,TGTGCCAGCAGTTGGTCAGGCGATAGCAATCAGCCCCAGCATTTT
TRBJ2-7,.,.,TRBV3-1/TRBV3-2,CASSQDYTGHEQYF,TGTGCCAGCAGCCAAGATTATACAGGGCACGAGCAGTACTTC
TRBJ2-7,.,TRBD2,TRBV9,CASSVSGLAGAYEQYF,TGTGCCAGCAGCGTTTCTGGACTAGCGGGGGCCTACGAGCAGTACTTC
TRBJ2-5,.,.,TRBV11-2,CASSSGQRAETQYF,TGTGCCAGCAGCTCTGGCCAGAGGGCAGAGACCCAGTACTTC
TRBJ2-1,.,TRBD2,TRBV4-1,CASSQDRSGRVVNNEQFF,TGCGCCAGCAGCCAAGATCGGAGCGGGAGGGTAGTTAACAATGAGCAGTTCTTC
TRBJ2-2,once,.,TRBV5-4,CASSLSVREAGELFF,TGTGCCAGCAGCTTATCGGTTCGAGAGGCAGGGGAGCTGTTTTTT
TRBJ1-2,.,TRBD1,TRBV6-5,CASSPPGGRGYTF,TGTGCCAGCAGTCCACCAGGGGGCCGGGGCTACACCTTC
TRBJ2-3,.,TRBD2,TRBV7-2,CASSQQGTTHTDTQYF,TGTGCCAGCAGCCAACAAGGGACTACTCACACAGATACGCAGTATTTT
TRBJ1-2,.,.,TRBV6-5,CASRRDSHEGGYTF,TGTGCCAGCAGACGGGACTCCCATGAAGGGGGCTACACCTTC
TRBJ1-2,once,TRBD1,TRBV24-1,CATGDRDGYTF,TGTGCCACCGGGGACAGGGACGGCTACACCTTC
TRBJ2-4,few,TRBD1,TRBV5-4,CASSLDRGIGIQYF,TGTGCCAGCAGCTTGGACAGGGGAATTGGCATTCAGTACTTC
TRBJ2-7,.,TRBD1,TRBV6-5,CASSGQVYEQYF,TGTGCCAGCAGCGGACAGGTCTACGAGCAGTACTTC
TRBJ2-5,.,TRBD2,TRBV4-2,CASSQDQQGLGRAQYF,TGTGCCAGCAGCCAAGATCAACAAGGGCTGGGGAGGGCCCAGTACTTC
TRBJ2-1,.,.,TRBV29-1,CSIRNWAEQFF,TGCAGCATTCGCAATTGGGCTGAGCAGTTCTTC
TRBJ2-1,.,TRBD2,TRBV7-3,CASSAPTGTSGRTSYNEQFF,TGTGCCAGCAGCGCACCAACCGGGACTAGCGGGAGGACCTCCTACAATGAGCAGTTCTTC
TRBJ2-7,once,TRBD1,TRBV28,CASSSGTGGAYEQYF,TGTGCCAGCAGTTCGGGGACAGGGGGCGCGTACGAGCAGTACTTC
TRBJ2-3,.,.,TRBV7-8,CASSFQYAADTQYF,TGTGCCAGCAGCTTCCAATACGCGGCGGATACGCAGTATTTT
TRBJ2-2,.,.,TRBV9,CASSVGTPRDGELFF,TGTGCCAGCAGCGTAGGAACTCCTCGGGACGGGGAGCTGTTTTTT
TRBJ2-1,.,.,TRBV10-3,CAISTYDRRSYNEQFF,TGTGCCATCAGTACTTACGACAGGCGCTCCTACAATGAGCAGTTCTTC
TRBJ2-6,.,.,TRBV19,CASSLQGNSGANVLTF,TGTGCCAGTAGTTTACAGGGAAACTCTGGGGCCAACGTCCTGACTTTC
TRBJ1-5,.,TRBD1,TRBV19,CASSIGDGTGVSQPQHF,TGTGCCAGTAGTATAGGCGACGGGACAGGGGTCTCTCAGCCCCAGCATTTT
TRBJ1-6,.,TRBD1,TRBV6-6,CASSTTGVANSPLHF,TGTGCCAGCAGTACCACAGGGGTAGCTAATTCACCCCTCCACTTT
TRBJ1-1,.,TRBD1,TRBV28,CASSLTGEWTEAFF,TGTGCCAGCAGTTTAACAGGGGAGTGGACTGAAGCTTTCTTT
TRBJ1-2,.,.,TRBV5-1,CASSHRTDNYGYTF,TGCGCCAGCAGCCACAGGACAGATAACTATGGCTACACCTTC
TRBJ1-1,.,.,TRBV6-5,CASRSLNTEAFF,TGTGCCAGCAGGAGCCTGAACACTGAAGCTTTCTTT
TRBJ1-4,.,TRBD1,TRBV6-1,CASSDRAGGFEKLFF,TGTGCCAGCAGTGATAGGGCAGGGGGCTTCGAAAAACTGTTTTTT
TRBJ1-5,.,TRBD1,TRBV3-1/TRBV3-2,CASSQAGQGVNQPQHF,TGTGCCAGCAGCCAAGCGGGACAGGGGGTCAATCAGCCCCAGCATTTT
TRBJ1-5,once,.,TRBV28,CASSSQGKYSNQPQHF,TGTGCCAGCAGTTCCCAGGGAAAATATAGCAATCAGCCCCAGCATTTT